The TCR beta chain under discussion was sequenced for a study of T-cell memory formation after mild COVID-19. Findings of the study overall: Memory cells collected pre-infection included some clones that later responded, suggesting cross-reactive memory joined. CD4/CD8 balance held among clones contracting day 15 to 85, and later expanders leaned CD4+. Still unconfirmed is whether the second-wave clones peaking on day 37 recognized SARS-CoV-2.

5'RACE primed at constant segments yielded TCR alpha and TCR beta cDNA libraries bearing sample barcodes and UMIs. In TCRdb, the 5' RACE reads were re-called with MiXCR into one record per CDR3 protein. Of some 600,000 distinct CDR3 sequences listed, around 15% are singletons. CDR1 and CDR2 (germline): MNHEY, SMNVEV (reference sequence). The J segment lost 7 bases and the V segment lost 6 bases, leaving 8 bases of the junction unmatched. There are 14 residues in the CDR3. This clonotype was seen just once. As yet, its antigen is unknown. The sequencing sample was made of PBMCs or a T cell subset sorted from them (not recorded which). The V and J genes are TRBV27 and TRBJ1-5, with 8 bases identical to TRBD1. This sequence was found in an adult woman who had mild COVID-19 (a few samples of this study predate the infection). Cell type and time point are not known. The chain's CDR3 is CASRPGTGLQPQHF. As DNA, the CDR3 is TGTGCCAGCAGACCCGGGACAGGCCTACAGCCCCAGCATTTT.